This T cell receptor beta chain was obtained from a study of blood T cell repertoires in COVID-19. Assay used: immunoSEQ multiplex PCR; TCRdb lists only in-frame clones, some missing. The table shows 55,000 to 90,000 clones, with roughly nine tenths occurring only once. There are many counts of this clone. V gave up 1 base and J gave up 2 bases; unmatched junction bases: 4. The CDR3 contains 15 residues. Per the germline V gene, CDR1 is LNHDA and CDR2 is SQIVND (reference sequence). The chain uses TRBV19 and TRBJ2-7, with 8 bases lining up with TRBD1. The sample taken for sequencing was peripheral blood. The clonotype comes from a man in his 70s with active COVID-19. The CDR3 DNA reads as TGTGCCAGTAGTATAGGGGGGACAGGCGCCTACGAGCAGTACTTC. The encoded protein is CASSIGGTGAYEQYF.